This entry lists 26 T cell receptor beta chains sequenced from one sample in a study of T cells after posttransplantation cyclophosphamide. Profiling relied on immunoSEQ multiplex PCR, and the TCRdb table lists in-frame clones only, not all of them. The record shows 30,000 to 40,000 clones for this sample, with no singletons present. Material for sequencing was PBMCs. These receptors were collected from a man aged 45-65 years in good health, CMV-negative, and a related stem cell transplant donor.

In its sample, this clone was seen many times. The gene calls are TRBV6-6 and TRBJ2-5, with D perhaps matching TRBD1 (6 bases). CDR3 size: 15 residues. CDR1 and CDR2 from the germline V gene are MNHNY and SVGAGI (reference sequence). Trimming removed 6 bases at V and 3 bases at J, with 17 bases between. The CDR3 bases are TGTGCCAGCAGAGTCAGGGGACCTATAGAAGAGACCCAGTACTTC. Its translation is CASRVRGPIEETQYF.

The chain couples TRBV2 to TRBJ2-5, with TRBD1 matching 9 bases. The CDR3 is 13 amino acids. The germline V gene has CDR1 SNHLY and CDR2 FYNNEI. The J segment lost 2 bases and the V segment lost 9 bases, leaving 4 bases of the junction unmatched. The CDR3 coding sequence is TGTGCCAGGGGACAGGGAAGACAAGAGACCCAGTACTTC. It codes for CARGQGRQETQYF.

This clone came up many times. The J gene is TRBJ2-2, the V gene TRBV5-4; D unclear. Germline CDR1 SGHNT, CDR2 YYREEE (reference sequence). Trimming removed 0 bases from V and 4 bases from J, with 4 bases in between. This CDR3 spans 13 amino acids. In DNA, the CDR3 is TGTGCCAGCAGCTTGGAGCCCACCGGGGAGCTGTTTTTT. Translating it yields CASSLEPTGELFF.

This clone was counted many times. Written as DNA, the CDR3 is TGTGCCAGCAGCCGGGAGGGGGGTCACGGAAACACCATATATTTT. It specifies CASSREGGHGNTIYF. This chain joins TRBV14 and TRBJ1-3; weak D call: TRBD1 (6 bases). The V gene's germline CDR1 is SGHDN and CDR2 FVKESK. The CDR3 contains 15 residues. Trimming took off 4 bases at V and 4 bases at J, with 14 bases between the two ends.

This clone was detected ten times or more. The genes are TRBV5-6 and TRBJ2-7; TRBD2 matches 9 bases. Germline CDR1 is SGHDT and CDR2 is YYEEEE. The CDR3 has 16 amino acids. V gave up 3 bases and J gave up 1 base; unmatched junction bases: 8. CDR3 DNA: TGTGCCAGCAGCTCCATCCTAGCGGGGAATTCCTACGAGCAGTACTTC. Its protein is CASSSILAGNSYEQYF.

CDR3 coding DNA: TGTGCCAGCAGCCCAGGACTAGCGGGGAACAATGAGCAGTTCTTC. It yields the protein CASSPGLAGNNEQFF. The rearrangement uses TRBV11-2 and TRBJ2-1; 12 bases line up with TRBD2. Per the germline V gene, CDR1 is SGHAT and CDR2 is FQNNGV. The length of the CDR3 is 15 residues. V was clipped by 5 bases and J by 5 bases; unmatched bases: 4.

This clone appeared a few times. The rearrangement links TRBV7-2 to TRBJ1-2; 8 positions match TRBD1. The germline V gene has CDR1 SGHTA and CDR2 FQGNSA. Trimming removed 5 bases from V and 6 bases from J; junction bases left unmatched: 11. CDR3 size: 15 residues. CDR3 in amino acids: CASSTPTGGRDGYTF. CDR3 bases: TGTGCCAGCAGCACCCCTACAGGGGGGCGCGATGGCTACACCTTC.

This clone was recorded at least ten times. This sequence joins TRBV27 and TRBJ1-1; D is unclear. Germline values: CDR1 MNHEY, CDR2 SMNVEV (reference sequence). This CDR3 has 14 residues. Trimming removed 3 bases from V and 1 base from J, with 9 bases in between. CDR3 amino acids: CASSLPGRNTEAFF. In nucleotides, the CDR3 is TGTGCCAGCAGTTTGCCGGGTAGGAACACTGAAGCTTTCTTT.

This clone was picked up many times. V usage is TRBV19 and J usage is TRBJ2-7; possible D gene TRBD2, 6 bases. Germline V CDR1 and CDR2: LNHDA, SQIVND (reference sequence). The CDR3 contains 13 residues. The V end was cut by 5 bases, the J end by 1 base, with 9 bases between. The CDR3 coding sequence is TGTGCCAGTAGTCGTAGCGGTTCCTACGAGCAGTACTTC. Translated: CASSRSGSYEQYF.

Ten or more counts support this clone. The chain links TRBV4-1 to TRBJ2-7; TRBD2 matches 7 bases. The length of the CDR3 is 16 residues. The V gene end was trimmed by 4 bases and the J gene end by 4 bases; junction bases not matched to a gene: 13. Germline CDR1 reads MGHRA; CDR2 reads YSYEKL. The DNA of the CDR3 is TGCGCCAGCAGCCTGCGGGGGAGTGGGGCGGCTTACGAGCAGTACTTC. Protein sequence: CASSLRGSGAAYEQYF.

This clone was observed a few times. The chain recombines TRBV30 with TRBJ1-5; 10 bases are a match to TRBD1. The J segment lost 6 bases and the V segment lost 3 bases, leaving 11 bases of the junction unmatched. CDR3 length: 16 amino acids. Germline CDR1 is GTSNPN and CDR2 is SVGIG (reference sequence). The CDR3 region has the DNA TGTGCCTGGAGCCGGGACAGGGGTTCCTCACTTCAGCCCCAGCATTTT. Its translation is CAWSRDRGSSLQPQHF.

In this sample, this clone turned up many times. The rearrangement joins TRBV7-3 to TRBJ1-1; 7 bases map to TRBD1. This CDR3 contains 14 residues. Germline trimming cut 5 bases from V and 5 bases from J; bases unmatched to any gene: 8. Germline V gene lookup returns CDR1 SGHTA and CDR2 FQGTGA. CDR3 nucleotides: TGTGCCAGCAGCCAAGGACAGGTAGGGACTGAAGCTTTCTTT. Protein product: CASSQGQVGTEAFF.

V gene TRBV5-1 combines with J gene TRBJ2-3; D is undetermined. Germline V gene lookup returns CDR1 SGHRS and CDR2 YFSETQ. CDR3 size: 15 residues. The germline V and J ends were trimmed by 0 bases and 4 bases, with 12 bases remaining between them. The CDR3 reads CASSLVGSVSDTQYF. CDR3 in DNA: TGCGCCAGCAGCTTGGTTGGCAGTGTCTCAGATACGCAGTATTTT.

There are many counts of this clone. The V call is TRBV29-1, the J call TRBJ1-3, with TRBD1 matching over 9 bases. The CDR3 covers 15 residues. From germline, CDR1 is SQVTM and CDR2 ANQGSEA. V shed 5 bases, J shed 4 bases, and the junction held 9 bases outside the gene matches. This chain's CDR3 is CSVSPGTGMGNTIYF. The CDR3 DNA is TGCAGCGTTAGTCCCGGGACAGGGATGGGAAACACCATATATTTT. Filled out from reference TRBV29-1 and TRBJ1-3, the complete variable domain reads SAVISQKPSRDICQRGTSLTIQCQVDSQVTMMFWYRQQPGQSLTLIATANQGSEATYESGFVIDKFPISRPNLTFSTLTVSNMSPEDSSIYLCSVSPGTGMGNTIYFGEGSWLTVV.

In its sample, this clone was seen many times. The J gene is TRBJ2-5, the V gene TRBV2; 8 nucleotides line up with TRBD2. CDR3 size: 14 residues. Trimming cost V 4 bases and J 4 bases; bases outside gene matches: 5. In germline, CDR1 is SNHLY, CDR2 FYNNEI. DNA of the CDR3: TGTGCCAGCAGTGGAACAGCGGGAGTAGAGACCCAGTACTTC. Translated: CASSGTAGVETQYF.

At least ten counts were recorded for this clone. The chain has TRBV18 and TRBJ2-3, with 9 positions matching TRBD2. The CDR3 loop spans 18 amino acids. Germline lookup yields CDR1 KGHSH and CDR2 LQKENI. V lost 0 bases to trimming and J lost 0 bases; unmatched junction nucleotides: 7. For the CDR3, the DNA is TGTGCCAGCTCACCACCGGCGGGAGGGACCCCAAGCACAGATACGCAGTATTTT. As protein: CASSPPAGGTPSTDTQYF.

In this sample, this clone turned up many times. This rearrangement joins TRBV19 to TRBJ2-1; 8 bases agree with TRBD1. CDR1 is LNHDA, CDR2 SQIVND, per germline (reference sequence). The CDR3 is made up of 14 amino acids. After removal of 1 base from V and 11 bases from J, the junction contained 7 bases not matched to a gene. The CDR3: CASSIGTGTMKQFF. Written as DNA, the CDR3 is TGTGCCAGTAGTATAGGGACAGGGACAATGAAGCAGTTCTTC.

This clone was recorded at least ten times. The chain is built from TRBV5-6 and TRBJ1-2; the D gene is possibly TRBD1 (5 bases). This CDR3 has 14 residues. The V and J ends lost 0 bases and 8 bases respectively, with 14 bases between them. The germline V gene encodes CDR1 SGHDT and CDR2 YYEEEE. DNA of the CDR3: TGTGCCAGCAGCTTGGAGCAGGGCCGTAGCGGCTACACCTTC. Translating it yields CASSLEQGRSGYTF.

In its sample, this clone was seen many times. The chain carries TRBV5-1 and TRBJ2-7; D gene uncertain. Germline loops: CDR1 SGHRS, CDR2 YFSETQ. This CDR3 contains 13 residues. The V end lost 1 base, the J end lost 1 base, and 6 bases lay between the germline ends. This chain's CDR3 is CASSLMTSYEQYF. CDR3 nucleotides: TGCGCCAGCAGCTTGATGACTTCCTACGAGCAGTACTTC.

The chain links TRBV29-1 to TRBJ2-4; D may be TRBD2 (6 bases). In germline, CDR1 is SQVTM, CDR2 ANQGSEA. This CDR3 spans 19 amino acids. Trimming shortened V by 0 bases and J by 6 bases, and 27 bases separated the two germline ends. This chain's CDR3 is CSVEDFLPSTRGFGNIQYF. CDR3 DNA: TGCAGCGTTGAAGATTTCCTTCCGAGCACGCGGGGCTTCGGAAACATTCAGTACTTC.

This clone was detected many times. V and J are TRBV6-1 and TRBJ1-1; 7 bases line up with TRBD1. CDR1 is MNHNS and CDR2 is SASEGT in the germline V gene. V lost 6 bases, J lost 7 bases, and 11 bases stayed unmatched. The CDR3 has 14 amino acids. For the CDR3, the DNA is TGTGCCAGCAGCCTGGGGACAGCCTCGGGTGAAGCTTTCTTT. It yields the protein CASSLGTASGEAFF.

Many counts were recorded for this clone. V usage is TRBV6-1 and J usage is TRBJ2-7, with a possible D match to TRBD1 (6 bases). The CDR3 is 15 residues long. Trimming left V 3 bases short and J 3 bases short, with 15 bases between. In germline, CDR1 is MNHNS, CDR2 SASEGT. The CDR3: CASSEIRQDNYEQYF. The CDR3 region has the DNA TGTGCCAGCAGTGAGATTCGACAGGATAACTACGAGCAGTACTTC.

The chain joins TRBV5-4 to TRBJ2-2; possibly TRBD2 for D (5 bases). The CDR3 has 15 residues. V lost 3 bases to trimming and J lost 0 bases, with 9 bases between them. Germline V gene data show CDR1 as SGHNT and CDR2 as YYREEE (reference sequence). The CDR3 protein is CASSSEVANTGELFF. DNA for the CDR3: TGTGCCAGCAGCTCGGAGGTAGCGAACACCGGGGAGCTGTTTTTT.

There are many counts of this clone. The chain has TRBV5-4 and TRBJ1-2; D possibly corresponds to TRBD1 (5 bases). Germline assignment: CDR1 SGHNT and CDR2 YYREEE (reference sequence). Trimming left V 2 bases short and J 7 bases short, with 9 bases between. The CDR3 extends over 12 amino acids. The CDR3 DNA is TGTGCCAGCAGCTTAGCCCAGGGTGGCTACACCTTC. The encoded protein is CASSLAQGGYTF.

V and J are TRBV9 and TRBJ2-6; 10 nucleotides line up with TRBD1. Germline values: CDR1 SGDLS, CDR2 YYNGEE. The CDR3 runs 17 residues. V shed 6 bases, J shed 0 bases, and the junction held 6 bases outside the gene matches. The CDR3 region is CASTEGQGGSGANVLTF. DNA for the CDR3: TGTGCCAGCACCGAAGGACAGGGGGGCTCTGGGGCCAACGTCCTGACTTTC. Full variable domain (missing parts from reference TRBV9 and TRBJ2-6): DSGVTQTPKHLITATGQRVTLRCSPRSGDLSVYWYQQSLDQGLQFLIQYYNGEERAKGNILERFSAQQFPDLHSELNLSSLELGDSALYFCASTEGQGGSGANVLTFGAGSRLTVL.

This clone was seen a few times. The chain recombines TRBV7-8 with TRBJ2-7; 7 bases are shared with TRBD2. V was clipped by 6 bases and J by 3 bases; unmatched bases: 8. The CDR3 covers 14 residues. CDR1 SGHVS and CDR2 FQNEAQ come from the germline V gene. CDR3 region: CASSYTGGFYEQYF. The CDR3 nucleotides are TGTGCCAGCAGTTATACGGGGGGATTCTACGAGCAGTACTTC.